These 22 T cell receptor beta chains came from one sample sequenced in a study of control samples from healthy donors and cancer patients. TCRdb's copy holds only in-frame clones and misses some; the assay was immunoSEQ multiplex PCR. This table has roughly 220,000 clones, over 90% appearing once. The sequenced sample consisted of blood. These receptors came from a man aged 45 to 65 in good health.

This rearrangement joins TRBV4-3 to TRBJ1-3; maybe TRBD1 (5 bases). The CDR3 has 17 amino acids. CDR1 and CDR2 from the germline V gene are LGHNA and YSLEER. V was cut by 4 bases and J by 0 bases, with 16 bases left in between. CDR3 residues: CASSPLTDSTSGNTIYF. The CDR3 DNA reads TGCGCCAGCAGCCCTCTGACAGACTCGACCTCTGGAAACACCATATATTTT.

This chain links TRBV4-2 with TRBJ2-2; 9 nucleotides agree with TRBD2. Germline CDR1 reads LGHNA; CDR2 reads YNFKEQ. The CDR3 loop spans 17 amino acids. With 0 bases clipped from V and 8 bases from J, the junction kept 10 bases outside the gene matches. The CDR3 here is CASSQEFLAGRTGELFF. The CDR3 DNA follows: TGTGCCAGCAGCCAAGAGTTCCTAGCGGGGAGGACGGGGGAGCTGTTTTTT.

This clone was observed a few times. This sequence joins TRBV18 and TRBJ2-7; tentatively, D is TRBD1 (5 bases). CDR3 length equals 13 residues. The germline V and J ends were trimmed by 2 bases and 6 bases, with 11 bases remaining between them. Germline CDR1 KGHSH, CDR2 LQKENI. The CDR3 DNA is TGTGCCAGCTCACCAGGGCAGGGTCCCGAGCAGTACTTC. Residues: CASSPGQGPEQYF. Full variable domain (missing parts from reference TRBV18 and TRBJ2-7): NAGVMQNPRHLVRRRGQEARLRCSPMKGHSHVYWYRQLPEEGLKFMVYLQKENIIDESGMPKERFSAEFPKEGPSILRIQQVVRGDSAAYFCASSPGQGPEQYFGPGTRLTVT.

The chain links TRBV19 to TRBJ2-1, with D possibly being TRBD1 (6 bases). There are 14 residues in the CDR3. V was cut by 7 bases and J by 5 bases, with 15 bases left in between. Germline V gene sequence: CDR1 LNHDA, CDR2 SQIVND (reference sequence). The CDR3 sequence is CASTGADGNNEQFF. Here the CDR3 DNA reads TGTGCCAGTACAGGGGCAGATGGGAACAATGAGCAGTTCTTC.

J is TRBJ1-3 and V is TRBV5-1; D unresolved. CDR1 and CDR2 from the germline V gene are SGHRS and YFSETQ. V gave up 1 base and J gave up 2 bases, with 7 bases separating them. The CDR3 has 14 amino acids. CDR3 nucleotides: TGCGCCAGCAGCTTGAGGGAGGCTGGAAACACCATATATTTT. It translates to CASSLREAGNTIYF.

The chain uses TRBV12-3 or TRBV12-4 and TRBJ2-3, with D possibly being TRBD1 (5 bases). The CDR3 covers 13 residues. Trimming pared 3 bases from V and 5 bases from J, leaving 9 bases between. The CDR3 loop is CASSFRVVDTQYF. Here the CDR3 DNA reads TGTGCCAGCAGTTTCAGGGTGGTAGATACGCAGTATTTT.

The chain uses TRBV5-4 and TRBJ2-7, with 10 bases lining up with TRBD2. The CDR3 loop spans 14 amino acids. The germline V gene encodes CDR1 SGHNT and CDR2 YYREEE (reference sequence). J gave up 2 bases and V 1 base, and 0 bases lay outside the gene matches. Here the CDR3 DNA reads TGTGCCAGCAGCTTGACTAGCGGGGCCTACGAGCAGTACTTC. Protein sequence: CASSLTSGAYEQYF.

This chain links TRBV19 with TRBJ2-7; TRBD2 agrees at 10 bases. Trimming at V came to 6 bases and at J to 0 bases, leaving 5 bases not matched to a gene. The CDR3 length is 15 residues. The germline CDR1 and CDR2 sequences are LNHDA and SQIVND (reference sequence). The chain's CDR3 is CASRLSGGGSYEQYF. As DNA, the CDR3 is TGTGCCAGTAGACTGAGCGGGGGGGGCTCCTACGAGCAGTACTTC. Looking up the rest from reference TRBV19 and TRBJ2-7 gives the full variable domain: DGGITQSPKYLFRKEGQNVTLSCEQNLNHDAMYWYRQDPGQGLRLIYYSQIVNDFQKGDIAEGYSVSREKKESFPLTVTSAQKNPTAFYLCASRLSGGGSYEQYFGPGTRLTVT.

V is TRBV28 and J is TRBJ1-3; maybe TRBD1 (5 bases). The CDR3 is 14 amino acids. V lost 8 bases, J lost 0 bases, and 11 bases lay in between. Per germline, CDR1 MDHEN and CDR2 SYDVKM. The CDR3 sequence: CASVDRDSGNTIYF. The DNA for the CDR3 is TGTGCCAGCGTTGACAGAGACTCTGGAAACACCATATATTTT.

The gene calls are TRBV11-2 and TRBJ2-1, with D perhaps TRBD1 (5 bases). The CDR3 is 16 amino acids. Deletions cut 5 bases from V and 0 bases from J, with 14 bases between. Germline V gene data show CDR1 as SGHAT and CDR2 as FQNNGV. The CDR3 protein is CASSASTGPSYNEQFF. CDR3 in DNA: TGTGCCAGCAGCGCCTCAACAGGACCCTCCTACAATGAGCAGTTCTTC.

The V call is TRBV19, the J call TRBJ1-2; 10 positions match TRBD1. The trim removed 6 bases at V and 8 bases at J, leaving 15 bases unmatched. The CDR3 runs to 16 residues. The germline CDR1 and CDR2 sequences are LNHDA and SQIVND (reference sequence). The CDR3 here is CASSSPGQGYSGGYTF. As DNA, the CDR3 is TGTGCCAGTAGCTCTCCGGGACAGGGGTATTCGGGCGGCTACACCTTC.

This chain uses TRBV18 with TRBJ1-1; 7 bases are a match to TRBD1. This CDR3 contains 15 residues. J gave up 0 bases and V 6 bases, and 7 bases lay outside the gene matches. Germline CDR1 and CDR2: KGHSH and LQKENI. The DNA for the CDR3 is TGTGCCAGCTCTCCGGACAGGACTATGAACACTGAAGCTTTCTTT. Translated: CASSPDRTMNTEAFF.

The rearrangement links TRBV2 to TRBJ1-5, with D perhaps TRBD1 (6 bases). The CDR3 sequence is 17 residues long. In germline, CDR1 is SNHLY, CDR2 FYNNEI. Trimming stripped 6 bases from V and 6 bases from J, with 24 bases between. The CDR3 DNA reads as TGTGCCAGCAGCGTCGCGGTAGGGGGAGTAGGGGGTCAGCCCCAGCATTTT. This encodes CASSVAVGGVGGQPQHF.

The chain carries TRBV6-5 and TRBJ1-6; 7 positions match TRBD1. Germline V gene sequence: CDR1 MNHEY, CDR2 SVGAGI. Trimming took 6 bases from V and 0 from J; bases not matched to a gene: 2. This CDR3 region has 15 residues. CDR3 loop: CASRGQNSYNSPLHF. The CDR3 coding sequence is TGTGCCAGCAGGGGACAGAACTCCTATAATTCACCCCTCCACTTT.

A note on this clone: Other DNA sequences of this sample code for an identical CDR3. The V and J genes are TRBV11-2 and TRBJ1-4, with D perhaps TRBD1 (6 bases). Germline assignment: CDR1 SGHAT and CDR2 FQNNGV. The CDR3 is made up of 14 amino acids. V dropped 5 bases and J dropped 7 bases, with 14 bases sitting between them. The CDR3 coding sequence is TGTGCCAGCAGCCTACAGGGTAACAGTGAAAAACTGTTTTTT. It yields the protein CASSLQGNSEKLFF. Based on the CDR3 plus reference TRBV11-2 and TRBJ1-4, the full variable domain is EAGVAQSPRYKIIEKRQSVAFWCNPISGHATLYWYQQILGQGPKLLIQFQNNGVVDDSQLPKDRFSAERLKGVDSTLKIQPAKLEDSAVYLCASSLQGNSEKLFFGSGTQLSVL.

J is TRBJ2-5 and V is TRBV5-1; D might be TRBD1 (5 bases). This CDR3 spans 14 amino acids. CDR1 and CDR2 (germline): SGHRS, YFSETQ. V was clipped by 0 bases and J by 0 bases, with 6 bases between them. Here the CDR3 DNA reads TGCGCCAGCAGCTTGGTAGGGGACCAAGAGACCCAGTACTTC. Its protein product is CASSLVGDQETQYF.

This clone was counted a single time. This chain joins TRBV30 and TRBJ1-1; the D is unclear. The CDR3 runs to 13 residues. From germline, CDR1 is GTSNPN and CDR2 SVGIG (reference sequence). The germline V and J ends were trimmed by 2 bases and 9 bases, with 16 bases remaining between them. The CDR3 sequence is CAWSSLGMDQAFF. CDR3 DNA: TGTGCCTGGAGTAGTCTGGGAATGGATCAAGCTTTCTTT.

The chain carries TRBV2 and TRBJ1-1; no clear D gene. Trimming left V 7 bases short and J 1 base short, with 10 bases between. Germline CDR1 and CDR2: SNHLY and FYNNEI. The CDR3 extends over 13 amino acids. CDR3 sequence reads: CASKAEKNTEAFF. In DNA form, the CDR3 reads TGTGCCAGCAAAGCAGAAAAGAACACTGAAGCTTTCTTT.

The chain couples TRBV27 to TRBJ2-1, with TRBD2 identical over 7 bases. The CDR3 spans 15 residues. The V gene's germline CDR1 is MNHEY and CDR2 SMNVEV (reference sequence). J lost 4 bases, V lost 3 bases, and 6 bases had no gene match. CDR3 residues: CASSLDGGKYNEQFF. The CDR3 DNA is TGTGCCAGCAGTTTGGACGGGGGGAAATACAATGAGCAGTTCTTC.

This clone was counted a few times. The V call is TRBV6-6, the J call TRBJ1-1; D gene unclear. V gave up 5 bases and J gave up 7 bases, with 14 bases separating them. This CDR3 contains 13 residues. Germline CDR1 MNHNY, CDR2 SVGAGI (reference sequence). The CDR3 DNA is TGTGCCAGCAGTGGACCCGGGGTGGGTGAAGCTTTCTTT. It yields the protein CASSGPGVGEAFF.

The rearrangement uses TRBV21-1 and TRBJ1-6; no DNA check was done on the table's D call, TRBD1. TRBV21-1 is a pseudogene locus. CDR3 size: 16 residues. DNA for the CDR3: TGTGCCAGCAGTCACAGTTCCCTGGCCTATAATTCACCCCTCCACTTT. It yields the protein CASSHSSLAYNSPLHF.

The rearrangement joins TRBV6-6 to TRBJ1-1, with D uncertain. This CDR3 spans 16 amino acids. The germline CDR1 and CDR2 sequences are MNHNY and SVGAGI (reference sequence). Trimming stripped 8 bases from V and 1 base from J, with 20 bases between. DNA of the CDR3: TGTGCCAGCGCCGCTTCCCAATTCGAGGGGAACACTGAAGCTTTCTTT. Its translation is CASAASQFEGNTEAFF.